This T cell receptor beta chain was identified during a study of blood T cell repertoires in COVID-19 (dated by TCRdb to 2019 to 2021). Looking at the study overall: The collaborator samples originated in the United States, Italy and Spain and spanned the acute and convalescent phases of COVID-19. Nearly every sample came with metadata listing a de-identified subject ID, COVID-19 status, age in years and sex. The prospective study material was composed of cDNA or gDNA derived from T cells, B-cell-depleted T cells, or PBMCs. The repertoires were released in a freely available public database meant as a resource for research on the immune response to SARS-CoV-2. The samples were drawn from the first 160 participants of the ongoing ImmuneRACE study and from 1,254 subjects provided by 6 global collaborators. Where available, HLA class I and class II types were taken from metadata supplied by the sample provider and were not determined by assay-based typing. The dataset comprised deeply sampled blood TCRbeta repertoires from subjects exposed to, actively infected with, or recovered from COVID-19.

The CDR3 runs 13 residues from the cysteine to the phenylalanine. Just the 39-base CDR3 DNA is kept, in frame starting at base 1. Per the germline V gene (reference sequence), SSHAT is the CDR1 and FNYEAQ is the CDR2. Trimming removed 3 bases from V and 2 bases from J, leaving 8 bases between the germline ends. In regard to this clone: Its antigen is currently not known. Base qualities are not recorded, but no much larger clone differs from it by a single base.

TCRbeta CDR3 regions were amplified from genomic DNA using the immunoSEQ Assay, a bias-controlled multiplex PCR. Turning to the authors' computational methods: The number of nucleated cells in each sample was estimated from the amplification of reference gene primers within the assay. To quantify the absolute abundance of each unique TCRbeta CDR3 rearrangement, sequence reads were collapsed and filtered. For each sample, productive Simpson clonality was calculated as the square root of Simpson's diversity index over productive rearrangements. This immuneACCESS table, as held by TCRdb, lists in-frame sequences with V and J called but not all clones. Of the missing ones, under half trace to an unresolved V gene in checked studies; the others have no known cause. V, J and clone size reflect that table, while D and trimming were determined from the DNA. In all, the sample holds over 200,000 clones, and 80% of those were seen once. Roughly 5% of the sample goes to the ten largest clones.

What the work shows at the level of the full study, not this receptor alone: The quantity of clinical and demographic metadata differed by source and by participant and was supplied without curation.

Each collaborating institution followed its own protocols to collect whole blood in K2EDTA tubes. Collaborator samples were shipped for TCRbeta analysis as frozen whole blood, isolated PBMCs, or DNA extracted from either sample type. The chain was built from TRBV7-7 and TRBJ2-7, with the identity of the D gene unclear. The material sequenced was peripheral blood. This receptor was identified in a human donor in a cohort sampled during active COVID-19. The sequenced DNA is TGTGCCAGCAGCTTTGGGCTAACCTACGAGCAGTACTTC. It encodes CASSFGLTYEQYF. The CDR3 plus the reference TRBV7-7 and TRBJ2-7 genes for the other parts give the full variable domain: GAGVSQSPRYKVTKRGQDVTLRCDPISSHATLYWYQQALGQGPEFLTYFNYEAQPDKSGLPSDRFSAERPEGSISTLTIQRTEQRDSAMYRCASSFGLTYEQYFGPGTRLTVT.